What follows describes a single T cell receptor beta chain. The primer mix had 60 Vbeta and 13 Jbeta primers. The table came from immunoSEQ multiplex PCR; TCRdb's copy has only in-frame clones and leaves some out. The sample comprises 90,000 to 110,000 clones, 60% to 85% of which are singletons, and 7.5% to 10% rests with the top ten. This entry is derived from a study of cytomegalovirus exposure and HLA in healthy donors. Looking at the study overall: In terms of ancestry, the Caucasian-associated cluster contained around four fifths of the approximately 380 genotyped donors.

The V gene's germline CDR1 is SEHNR and CDR2 FQNEAQ (reference sequence). Trimming took 3 bases from V and 10 from J, leaving 5 bases between them. This CDR3 region has 10 residues. Material for sequencing was PBMCs. This chain connects TRBV7-9 to TRBJ2-3; D not resolved. The TCR was taken from a woman aged 35 to 49 in good health and CMV-seropositive. This CDR3 is CASSFGAQYF. The CDR3 nucleotides are TGTGCCAGCAGCTTCGGTGCGCAGTATTTT.